The entry that follows covers one T cell receptor beta chain sequence. The data derive from a study of blood T cell repertoires in COVID-19. The table came from immunoSEQ multiplex PCR; TCRdb's copy has only in-frame clones and leaves some out. The table lists about 150,000 clones, 91% of them singletons. The CDR3 is made up of 14 amino acids. Germline values: CDR1 MNHNY, CDR2 SVGAGI (reference sequence). The junction had 2 bases not matched to a gene; V was cut back by 5 bases and J by 2 bases. Sequencing was performed on peripheral blood. The receptor was isolated from a man over 45 with acute or convalescent COVID-19. The chain links TRBV6-6 to TRBJ2-3, with 9 nucleotides matching TRBD1. DNA of the CDR3: TGTGCCAGCAGTCGGGACAGGGACACAGATACGCAGTATTTT. It translates to CASSRDRDTDTQYF.